One and the same sample provided the 29 T cell receptor beta chains below, sequenced in a study of beta chain features in type 1 diabetes. Every bit of the isolated RNA underwent reverse transcription, so sequencing read expressed TCRB transcripts. Repertoires were generated with immunoSEQ multiplex PCR, while TCRdb's copy carries only in-frame clones and drops some. Of roughly 250,000 clones in the sample, about a fifth were seen once. Whole-study results and caveats: TCRB CDR3s were moderately but significantly shorter in Type 1 diabetes patients in all four CD4+ subsets.

These TCRs' antigens remain unknown. The sequenced sample was naive CD4+ T cells from blood. The receptors were gathered from a woman aged 35 to 49 with type 1 diabetes.

In its sample, this clone was seen a few times. The rearrangement uses TRBV28 and TRBJ2-1, with 8 bases that match TRBD2. Per germline, CDR1 MDHEN and CDR2 SYDVKM. There are 13 residues in the CDR3. J gave up 4 bases and V 10 bases, and 6 bases lay outside the gene matches. CDR3 in DNA: TGTGCCACCCGGGGGGGGCTGTACAATGAGCAGTTCTTC. It yields the protein CATRGGLYNEQFF.

This chain connects TRBV29-1 to TRBJ1-2, with D tentatively TRBD1 (5 bases). Germline V gene data show CDR1 as SQVTM and CDR2 as ANQGSEA. V dropped 3 bases and J dropped 8 bases, with 19 bases sitting between them. The CDR3 is 14 residues long. The CDR3 loop is CSVETGVVGRGYTF. The CDR3, as DNA: TGCAGCGTTGAGACGGGGGTGGTTGGAAGGGGCTACACCTTC.

This clone occurred a few times. The CDR3 spells CASSVDRGRETQYF. DNA for the CDR3: TGTGCCAGCAGCGTCGACAGGGGGCGGGAGACCCAGTACTTC. This rearrangement joins TRBV7-2 to TRBJ2-5, with 10 bases that match TRBD1. V shed 5 bases and J 5 bases; nucleotides not matched to a gene: 5. The CDR3 is 14 residues long. The germline gives CDR1 SGHTA, CDR2 FQGNSA.

V and J are TRBV18 and TRBJ2-7, with 8 bases lining up with TRBD2. Germline CDR1 reads KGHSH; CDR2 reads LQKENI. J gave up 2 bases and V 4 bases, and 10 bases lay outside the gene matches. CDR3 length: 16 amino acids. In DNA form, the CDR3 reads TGTGCCAGCTCACTCCGGTCAGCGGGGGCCGCCTACGAGCAGTACTTC. Its protein is CASSLRSAGAAYEQYF.

The V and J genes are TRBV11-2 and TRBJ2-5, with 12 nucleotides matching TRBD1. V lost 5 bases, J lost 5 bases, and 9 bases stayed unmatched. The length of the CDR3 is 16 residues. Germline V gives CDR1 SGHAT, CDR2 FQNNGV. CDR3 region: CASSVSGTGGMETQYF. In DNA form, the CDR3 reads TGTGCCAGCAGCGTATCCGGGACAGGGGGCATGGAGACCCAGTACTTC.

The gene calls are TRBV19 and TRBJ1-4; D is undetermined. The V and J ends lost 3 bases and 8 bases respectively, with 10 bases between them. CDR3 size: 13 residues. The germline CDR1 and CDR2 sequences are LNHDA and SQIVND (reference sequence). The CDR3 sequence is CASSIHLDEKLFF. CDR3 DNA: TGTGCCAGTAGTATCCACCTAGACGAAAAACTGTTTTTT.

This clone was counted only a few times. The chain is built from TRBV30 and TRBJ1-4; no clear D gene. V was clipped by 2 bases and J by 0 bases, with 7 bases between them. Looked up from germline, CDR1 is GTSNPN and CDR2 is SVGIG (reference sequence). The CDR3 loop spans 14 amino acids. CDR3 in DNA: TGTGCCTGGAGTCCTCTATCAACTAATGAAAAACTGTTTTTT. Its protein is CAWSPLSTNEKLFF.

The chain uses TRBV6-5 and TRBJ1-4; D is undetermined. The V end was cut by 5 bases, the J end by 3 bases, with 13 bases between. CDR1 and CDR2 (germline): MNHEY, SVGAGI. The CDR3 consists of 15 residues. CDR3 DNA: TGTGCCAGCAGTGGTTTGGGCGAACCTAATGAAAAACTGTTTTTT. Encoded protein: CASSGLGEPNEKLFF.

The J gene is TRBJ2-1, the V gene TRBV18, with a tentative D call TRBD1 (5 bases). V gave up 8 bases and J gave up 5 bases, with 16 bases separating them. The CDR3 sequence is 14 residues long. CDR1 and CDR2 from the germline V gene are KGHSH and LQKENI. The DNA for the CDR3 is TGTGCCAGCACCAGGGATTCCCAAAACAATGAGCAGTTCTTC. Protein sequence: CASTRDSQNNEQFF.

The chain combines TRBV2 with TRBJ2-3, with 8 bases lining up with TRBD2. The trim removed 8 bases at V and 6 bases at J, leaving 10 bases unmatched. Germline V gene lookup returns CDR1 SNHLY and CDR2 FYNNEI. This CDR3 contains 14 residues. For the CDR3, the DNA is TGTGCCAGCCGCCGGGGGGGATATCGGGATACGCAGTATTTT. It encodes CASRRGGYRDTQYF.

Only a few counts were recorded for this clone. The gene calls are TRBV9 and TRBJ2-5; unclear D gene. Trimming removed 0 bases from V and 1 base from J, with 10 bases in between. The germline CDR1 and CDR2 sequences are SGDLS and YYNGEE. The length of the CDR3 is 15 residues. The CDR3 bases are TGTGCCAGCAGCGTAGTTACGGGTAGCCAAGAGACCCAGTACTTC. This translates into CASSVVTGSQETQYF.

J is TRBJ2-1 and V is TRBV6-1; 13 nucleotides align to TRBD2. Per the germline V gene, CDR1 is MNHNS and CDR2 is SASEGT. The CDR3 has 16 amino acids. With V trimmed by 4 bases and J by 0 bases, 0 bases remained unmatched. CDR3 loop: CASSGTSGSSYNEQFF. Written as DNA, the CDR3 is TGTGCCAGCAGTGGGACTAGCGGGAGCTCCTACAATGAGCAGTTCTTC.

The genes are TRBV19 and TRBJ2-2; no reliable D call. Trimming took 5 bases from V and 8 from J, leaving 21 bases between them. The CDR3 is 16 amino acids. The germline V gene has CDR1 LNHDA and CDR2 SQIVND (reference sequence). The CDR3 is CASSVAPLRGWGELFF. The CDR3 region has the DNA TGTGCCAGTAGTGTTGCCCCTTTACGCGGTTGGGGGGAGCTGTTTTTT.

The chain couples TRBV5-4 to TRBJ2-5, with a possible D match to TRBD1 (6 bases). The CDR3 spans 15 residues. Germline assignment: CDR1 SGHNT and CDR2 YYREEE (reference sequence). V lost 2 bases and J lost 5, with 16 bases in between. The CDR3 nucleotides are TGTGCCAGCAGCTTCATGGACAGAAGTTGGGAGACCCAGTACTTC. As protein: CASSFMDRSWETQYF.

This clone was found a few times. CDR3 nucleotides: TGTGCCTCCGGACAGGGCGGTCGAGAGACCCAGTACTTC. Its protein product is CASGQGGRETQYF. V gene TRBV28 combines with J gene TRBJ2-5, with 8 bases matching TRBD1. V lost 11 bases to trimming and J lost 4 bases; unmatched junction nucleotides: 9. Germline V gene data show CDR1 as MDHEN and CDR2 as SYDVKM. The length of the CDR3 is 13 residues.

This chain joins TRBV6-5 and TRBJ2-7, with a weak D call TRBD2 (6 bases). Trimming pared 2 bases from V and 5 bases from J, leaving 16 bases between. CDR1 is MNHEY and CDR2 is SVGAGI in the germline V gene. The CDR3 has 15 residues. In DNA form, the CDR3 reads TGTGCCAGCAGTTACCGTAGCGGTATCAACAACGAGCAGTACTTC. It yields the protein CASSYRSGINNEQYF.

The chain joins TRBV29-1 to TRBJ1-2, with 9 bases identical to TRBD1. The CDR3 has 12 residues. CDR1 SQVTM and CDR2 ANQGSEA come from the germline V gene. V was clipped by 6 bases and J by 3 bases; unmatched bases: 2. CDR3 bases: TGCAGCGTCCGGACAGGGGACTATGGCTACACCTTC. Amino acids: CSVRTGDYGYTF.

The chain links TRBV18 to TRBJ1-5; 8 nucleotides align to TRBD1. Germline assignment: CDR1 KGHSH and CDR2 LQKENI. J gave up 7 bases and V 6 bases, and 8 bases lay outside the gene matches. The CDR3 loop spans 14 amino acids. CDR3: CASSIGQGGQPQHF. The DNA for the CDR3 is TGTGCCAGCTCGATCGGACAGGGAGGGCAGCCCCAGCATTTT.

The CDR3 coding sequence is TGCAGCGTTGAAGGAGAAACAGGGCGTCTTACTGAAGCTTTCTTT. Translated, it gives CSVEGETGRLTEAFF. This rearrangement joins TRBV29-1 to TRBJ1-1, with D possibly TRBD1 on 6 matching bases. In germline, CDR1 is SQVTM, CDR2 ANQGSEA. There are 15 residues in the CDR3. Trimming took off 1 base at V and 5 bases at J, with 17 bases between the two ends. The full variable domain, in which reference TRBV29-1 and TRBJ1-1 provide the parts outside the CDR3, is SAVISQKPSRDICQRGTSLTIQCQVDSQVTMMFWYRQQPGQSLTLIATANQGSEATYESGFVIDKFPISRPNLTFSTLTVSNMSPEDSSIYLCSVEGETGRLTEAFFGQGTRLTVV.

V and J are TRBV28 and TRBJ2-4; weak D call: TRBD1 (5 bases). The CDR3 has 16 amino acids. V lost 4 bases and J 7 bases, leaving 20 bases between the germline ends. Germline CDR1 and CDR2: MDHEN and SYDVKM. The CDR3, as DNA: TGTGCCAGCAGTTCCTCCGACAGCCGAGTACGGAACATTCAGTACTTC. This translates into CASSSSDSRVRNIQYF.

The J gene is TRBJ2-7, the V gene TRBV25-1; TRBD2 is a possible D gene (5 bases). Germline loops: CDR1 MGHDK, CDR2 SYGVNS. Trimming left V 2 bases short and J 1 base short, with 12 bases between. This CDR3 region has 15 residues. The CDR3 here is CASSEPRTGSYEQYF. Written as DNA, the CDR3 is TGTGCCAGCAGTGAACCCCGGACGGGGTCCTACGAGCAGTACTTC.

This clone was recorded a few times. This CDR3 is also generated by other DNA sequences in the sample. The genes are TRBV5-1 and TRBJ2-2; TRBD1 agrees at 7 bases. Losses at the gene ends were 4 bases for V and 2 bases for J; bases not matched to a gene: 5. The CDR3 is 15 residues long. Germline values: CDR1 SGHRS, CDR2 YFSETQ. The CDR3 region is CASSPGQANTGELFF. The CDR3, as DNA: TGCGCCAGCAGCCCTGGACAGGCAAACACCGGGGAGCTGTTTTTT.

V is TRBV15 and J is TRBJ2-3; D is unresolved. This CDR3 is built from 13 residues. The ends were cut back, 0 bases at V and 6 bases at J, with 7 bases in the middle. Germline CDR1 reads LNHNV; CDR2 reads YYDKDF (reference sequence). The CDR3 DNA is TGTGCCACCAGCAGAGATCGGCGGGATACGCAGTATTTT. This codes for CATSRDRRDTQYF.

The chain employs TRBV21-1 and TRBJ1-2; the table's TRBD1 call for D was not verified on the DNA. TRBV21-1 counts as a pseudogene. The CDR3 has 16 amino acids. CDR3 loop: CASRYRAFLPLYGYTF. The CDR3 DNA reads as TGTGCCAGCAGGTACAGGGCCTTTCTCCCCCTCTATGGCTACACCTTC.

This clone was seen only a few times. The J gene is TRBJ1-2, the V gene TRBV28; the match to TRBD1 covers 8 bases. Trimming took 0 bases from V and 6 from J; bases not matched to a gene: 3. CDR1 is MDHEN and CDR2 is SYDVKM in the germline V gene. The CDR3 is 14 amino acids. CDR3 DNA: TGTGCCAGCAGTTTATGGTCAGGGGGCGATGGCTACACCTTC. Its protein product is CASSLWSGGDGYTF.

This clone was counted only a few times. The rearrangement links TRBV4-3 to TRBJ2-5; 7 nucleotides align to TRBD1. This CDR3 contains 16 residues. The ends lost 0 bases at V and 5 bases at J; junction bases unmatched: 9. CDR1 is LGHNA and CDR2 is YSLEER in the germline V gene. The CDR3 here is CASSQDLTGWQETQYF. The CDR3 DNA follows: TGCGCCAGCAGCCAAGATCTGACAGGGTGGCAGGAGACCCAGTACTTC.

V usage is TRBV9 and J usage is TRBJ2-1; 8 positions match TRBD2. The CDR3 is made up of 16 amino acids. V shed 3 bases and J 6 bases; nucleotides not matched to a gene: 11. Germline V lookup: CDR1 SGDLS, CDR2 YYNGEE. CDR3 region: CASSEPRGLGSNEQFF. The CDR3, as DNA: TGTGCCAGCAGCGAGCCGAGGGGACTAGGATCCAATGAGCAGTTCTTC.

V is TRBV2 and J is TRBJ1-5; 9 positions match TRBD1. This CDR3 contains 15 residues. Germline V gene sequence: CDR1 SNHLY, CDR2 FYNNEI. V shed 7 bases, J shed 6 bases, and the junction held 10 bases outside the gene matches. CDR3 loop: CASTSDRGRGQPQHF. The DNA of the CDR3 is TGTGCCAGCACCTCGGACAGGGGAAGAGGTCAGCCCCAGCATTTT.

V and J are TRBV4-1 and TRBJ1-1; weak D call: TRBD1 (6 bases). The CDR3 is 13 residues long. Trimming took 0 bases from V and 8 from J, leaving 10 bases between them. CDR1 and CDR2 (germline): MGHRA, YSYEKL. The CDR3 spells CASSQDQGLEAFF. For the CDR3, the DNA is TGCGCCAGCAGCCAAGATCAGGGGCTGGAAGCTTTCTTT.